Each of the 22 T cell receptor beta chains below was sequenced from the same sample in a study of OX40 agonist ivuxolimab in advanced cancers. The method was immunoSEQ multiplex PCR; TCRdb's version includes in-frame clones alone and lacks a portion of them. In the table there are approximately 19,000 clones, 88% of which are singletons. The sequencing here drew on CD4+ or CD8+ T cells sorted from blood, taken in a trial of the OX40 agonist ivuxolimab. The receptors were sampled from an adult with an advanced solid tumor such as melanoma, head and neck, liver or kidney cancer.

This sequence joins TRBV13 and TRBJ2-7; 8 bases line up with TRBD1. The J segment lost 7 bases and the V segment lost 5 bases, leaving 16 bases of the junction unmatched. From germline, CDR1 is PRHDT and CDR2 FYEKMQ (reference sequence). The length of the CDR3 is 16 residues. In nucleotides, the CDR3 is TGTGCCAGCAGCCCCGCCGGACAGGGCGGGAAGGTAGAGCAGTACTTC. Residues: CASSPAGQGGKVEQYF.

The V call is TRBV27, the J call TRBJ2-1, with 7 bases that match TRBD2. J was trimmed by 3 bases and V by 5 bases; bases with no gene match: 10. CDR1 and CDR2 (germline): MNHEY, SMNVEV (reference sequence). This CDR3 has 16 residues. The CDR3 reads CASSLDLWEGYNEQFF. Here the CDR3 DNA reads TGTGCCAGCAGTCTGGACTTGTGGGAGGGCTACAATGAGCAGTTCTTC.

The chain carries TRBV29-1 and TRBJ2-2, with a tentative D call TRBD2 (6 bases). V lost 6 bases, J lost 6 bases, and 17 bases lay in between. The CDR3 length is 14 residues. Looked up from germline, CDR1 is SQVTM and CDR2 is ANQGSEA. CDR3 sequence: CSVQGPRRAGELFF. Written as DNA, the CDR3 is TGCAGCGTCCAAGGACCCCGGAGGGCCGGGGAGCTGTTTTTT.

The chain joins TRBV19 to TRBJ2-5; no firm D call. Per the germline V gene, CDR1 is LNHDA and CDR2 is SQIVND (reference sequence). The CDR3 spans 15 residues. Trimming cost V 3 bases and J 10 bases, with 21 bases left between them. The CDR3 here is CASSMGQPPRDGQYF. For the CDR3, the DNA is TGTGCCAGTAGTATGGGTCAGCCACCAAGAGATGGCCAGTACTTC.

The genes are TRBV7-8 and TRBJ2-7; D is undetermined. CDR1 is SGHVS, CDR2 FQNEAQ, per germline. The V end was cut by 5 bases, the J end by 2 bases, with 7 bases between. This CDR3 comprises 12 residues. CDR3 sequence (DNA): TGTGCCAGCAGCCCAGGAGCCTACGAGCAGTACTTC. This gives the protein CASSPGAYEQYF.

The genes are TRBV6-5 and TRBJ2-7; no firm D call. Germline CDR1 reads MNHEY; CDR2 reads SVGAGI. CDR3 size: 11 residues. V was clipped by 10 bases and J by 6 bases, with 13 bases between them. CDR3 nucleotide sequence: TGTGCCACCGACTTGGGTTTCGAGCAGTACTTC. It specifies CATDLGFEQYF.

The rearrangement links TRBV27 to TRBJ2-7; D ambiguous. The V end lost 5 bases, the J end lost 12 bases, and 17 bases lay between the germline ends. The germline CDR1 and CDR2 sequences are MNHEY and SMNVEV (reference sequence). The CDR3 contains 12 residues. CDR3 in DNA: TGTGCCAGCAGTCCCCCCTCCGACGGGTCGTACTTC. Its translation is CASSPPSDGSYF.

By sample share, this clone is large. This chain joins TRBV5-1 and TRBJ1-5; a weak D match, TRBD1 (6 bases). The V end lost 0 bases, the J end lost 7 bases, and 8 bases lay between the germline ends. In germline, CDR1 is SGHRS, CDR2 YFSETQ. CDR3 length: 13 amino acids. CDR3 nucleotide sequence: TGCGCCAGCAGCTTGGCAGGGGACCAGCCCCAGCATTTT. Amino acid sequence: CASSLAGDQPQHF.

The chain has TRBV15 and TRBJ1-2; 9 bases are a match to TRBD1. In germline, CDR1 is LNHNV, CDR2 YYDKDF (reference sequence). V lost 0 bases to trimming and J lost 7 bases; unmatched junction nucleotides: 3. The CDR3 sequence is 14 residues long. The CDR3 loop is CATSRDGDRAGYTF. The DNA for the CDR3 is TGTGCCACCAGCAGAGATGGGGACAGGGCTGGCTACACCTTC.

The chain carries TRBV7-8 and TRBJ2-7; D possibly corresponds to TRBD2 (6 bases). Trimming took off 5 bases at V and 3 bases at J, with 14 bases between the two ends. The CDR3 is 14 residues long. CDR1 and CDR2 from the germline V gene are SGHVS and FQNEAQ. The CDR3, as DNA: TGTGCCAGCAGCCCGGAGGGTTTGATCTACGAGCAGTACTTC. Protein: CASSPEGLIYEQYF.

The count of this clone is one. V gene TRBV7-3 combines with J gene TRBJ1-1; the D gene is possibly TRBD1 (6 bases). This CDR3 is 15 amino acids long. The germline gives CDR1 SGHTA, CDR2 FQGTGA. The ends were cut back, 0 bases at V and 4 bases at J, with 12 bases in the middle. CDR3 protein: CASSLTPPGVTEAFF. As DNA, the CDR3 is TGTGCCAGCAGCTTAACACCGCCAGGGGTCACTGAAGCTTTCTTT. The variable domain in full, with the rest retrieved from reference TRBV7-3 and TRBJ1-1, is GAGVSQTPSNKVTEKGKYVELRCDPISGHTALYWYRQSLGQGPEFLIYFQGTGAADDSGLPNDRFFAVRPEGSVSTLKIQRTERGDSAVYLCASSLTPPGVTEAFFGQGTRLTVV.

This clone has only one observation. The chain employs TRBV5-1 and TRBJ2-7, with TRBD1 identical over 7 bases. The CDR3 sequence is 15 residues long. The V and J ends lost 5 bases and 4 bases, in that order; junction bases with no gene match: 12. CDR1 and CDR2 (germline): SGHRS, YFSETQ. CDR3: CASRPPGGRAYEQYF. In nucleotides, the CDR3 is TGCGCCAGCAGACCTCCAGGGGGTCGGGCTTACGAGCAGTACTTC.

The chain employs TRBV27 and TRBJ2-1, with 8 bases identical to TRBD2. Looked up from germline, CDR1 is MNHEY and CDR2 is SMNVEV (reference sequence). With V trimmed by 10 bases and J by 0 bases, 5 bases remained unmatched. The length of the CDR3 is 14 residues. The CDR3 here is CATGGAGSYNEQFF. The DNA for the CDR3 is TGTGCCACCGGGGGGGCGGGCTCCTACAATGAGCAGTTCTTC.

The V gene is TRBV19, the J gene TRBJ1-1; possible D gene TRBD1, 5 bases. Trimming cost V 6 bases and J 5 bases, with 7 bases left between them. Germline V gives CDR1 LNHDA, CDR2 SQIVND (reference sequence). CDR3 length: 11 residues. CDR3 sequence (DNA): TGTGCCAGTAGACGGGGGACTGAAGCTTTCTTT. This translates into CASRRGTEAFF. Variable domain in full (rest from reference TRBV19 and TRBJ1-1): DGGITQSPKYLFRKEGQNVTLSCEQNLNHDAMYWYRQDPGQGLRLIYYSQIVNDFQKGDIAEGYSVSREKKESFPLTVTSAQKNPTAFYLCASRRGTEAFFGQGTRLTVV.

J is TRBJ2-7 and V is TRBV27; D is unresolved. CDR3 length: 13 amino acids. The V gene's germline CDR1 is MNHEY and CDR2 SMNVEV (reference sequence). With 6 bases removed from V and 1 base from J, the gap between germline ends came to 10 bases. This CDR3 reads CASRMPNSYEQYF. The DNA for the CDR3 is TGTGCCAGCAGAATGCCCAATTCCTACGAGCAGTACTTC.

This clone was counted between two and nine times. The same CDR3 also results from other DNA sequences found in this sample. The J gene is TRBJ1-2, the V gene TRBV4-1; D is uncertain. The germline V gene has CDR1 MGHRA and CDR2 YSYEKL. Between the trimmed V and J ends, which lost 1 base and 4 bases, there was a span of 7 bases. The CDR3 is made up of 13 amino acids. CDR3 region: CASSQGLSYGYTF. The DNA of the CDR3 is TGCGCCAGCAGCCAAGGCCTCTCCTATGGCTACACCTTC.

V usage is TRBV6-6 and J usage is TRBJ1-2; 7 positions match TRBD1. Per the germline V gene, CDR1 is MNHNY and CDR2 is SVGAGI (reference sequence). V lost 2 bases and J lost 8; bases outside the gene matches: 5. CDR3 length: 13 residues. The chain's CDR3 is CASSYDRVRGYTF. DNA for the CDR3: TGTGCCAGCAGTTACGACAGGGTTAGGGGCTACACCTTC.

The V gene is TRBV27, the J gene TRBJ2-7; TRBD1 matches 7 bases. Losses at the gene ends were 6 bases for V and 2 bases for J; bases not matched to a gene: 13. This CDR3 is 16 amino acids long. Germline lookup yields CDR1 MNHEY and CDR2 SMNVEV (reference sequence). The CDR3 DNA reads TGTGCCAGCAGCCCCCTCGGTGGGCAGGGGGCCTACGAGCAGTACTTC. Translating gives CASSPLGGQGAYEQYF.

The chain carries TRBV7-6 and TRBJ1-1; D is ambiguous. Looked up from germline, CDR1 is SGHVS and CDR2 is FNYEAQ. The CDR3 contains 15 residues. V lost 5 bases and J lost 3, with 16 bases in between. The CDR3 nucleotides read TGTGCCAGCAGCCAAGAGGCGGGTCCCGACACTGAAGCTTTCTTT. Protein product: CASSQEAGPDTEAFF.

This clone was seen a single time. The J gene is TRBJ2-7, the V gene TRBV9; 13 positions match TRBD2. CDR3 length equals 15 residues. The trim removed 4 bases at V and 3 bases at J, leaving 4 bases unmatched. Germline V gene lookup returns CDR1 SGDLS and CDR2 YYNGEE. This chain's CDR3 is CASSLGTSGVYEQYF. In DNA, the CDR3 is TGTGCCAGCAGCCTCGGGACTAGCGGGGTCTACGAGCAGTACTTC.

The chain couples TRBV27 to TRBJ1-1; D gene unclear. The CDR3 is 15 amino acids. V gave up 2 bases and J gave up 3 bases, with 13 bases separating them. The germline V gene encodes CDR1 MNHEY and CDR2 SMNVEV (reference sequence). This CDR3 is CASSLTKTGYTEAFF. The CDR3 DNA reads TGTGCCAGCAGTTTAACCAAGACGGGGTACACTGAAGCTTTCTTT.

This clone has a single count. The J gene is TRBJ2-3, the V gene TRBV19, with 8 bases that match TRBD2. This CDR3 region has 15 residues. After removal of 6 bases from V and 4 bases from J, the junction contained 9 bases not matched to a gene. Per germline, CDR1 LNHDA and CDR2 SQIVND (reference sequence). The CDR3 sequence: CASSAGTSGADTQYF. Written as DNA, the CDR3 is TGTGCCAGTAGCGCGGGGACTAGTGGGGCAGATACGCAGTATTTT.